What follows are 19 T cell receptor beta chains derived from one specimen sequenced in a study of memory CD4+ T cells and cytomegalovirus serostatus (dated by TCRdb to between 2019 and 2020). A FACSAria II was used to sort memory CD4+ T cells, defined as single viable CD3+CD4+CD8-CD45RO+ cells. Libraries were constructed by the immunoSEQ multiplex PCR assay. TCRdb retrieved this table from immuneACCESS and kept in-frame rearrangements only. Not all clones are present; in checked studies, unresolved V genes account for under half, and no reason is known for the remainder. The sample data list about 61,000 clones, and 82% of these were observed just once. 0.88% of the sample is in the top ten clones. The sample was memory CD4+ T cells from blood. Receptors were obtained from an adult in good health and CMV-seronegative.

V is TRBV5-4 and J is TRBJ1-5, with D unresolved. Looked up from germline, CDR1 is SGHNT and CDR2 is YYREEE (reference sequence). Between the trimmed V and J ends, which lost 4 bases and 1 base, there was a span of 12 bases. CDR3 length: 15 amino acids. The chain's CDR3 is CASSHRDLSNQPQHF. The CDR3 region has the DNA TGTGCCAGCAGCCACAGAGACCTAAGCAATCAGCCCCAGCATTTT.

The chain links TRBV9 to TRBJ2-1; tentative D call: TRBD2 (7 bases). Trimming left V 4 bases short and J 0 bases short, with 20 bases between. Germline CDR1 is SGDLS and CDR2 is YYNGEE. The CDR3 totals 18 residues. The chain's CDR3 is CASSLRLGGASSYNEQFF. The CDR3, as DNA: TGTGCCAGCAGCCTTAGATTGGGGGGGGCCTCCTCCTACAATGAGCAGTTCTTC.

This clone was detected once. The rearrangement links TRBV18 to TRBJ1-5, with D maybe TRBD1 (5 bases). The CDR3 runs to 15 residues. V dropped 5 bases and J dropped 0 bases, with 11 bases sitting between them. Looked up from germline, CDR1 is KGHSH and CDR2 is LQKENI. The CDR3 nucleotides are TGTGCCAGCTCAGCACGGGGGAATAGCAATCAGCCCCAGCATTTT. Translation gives CASSARGNSNQPQHF.

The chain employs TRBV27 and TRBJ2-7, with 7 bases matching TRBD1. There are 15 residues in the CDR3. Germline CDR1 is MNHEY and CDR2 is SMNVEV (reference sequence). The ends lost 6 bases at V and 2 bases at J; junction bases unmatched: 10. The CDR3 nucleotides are TGTGCCAGCAGCCCCTATACAGGGGCGGCCTACGAGCAGTACTTC. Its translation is CASSPYTGAAYEQYF.

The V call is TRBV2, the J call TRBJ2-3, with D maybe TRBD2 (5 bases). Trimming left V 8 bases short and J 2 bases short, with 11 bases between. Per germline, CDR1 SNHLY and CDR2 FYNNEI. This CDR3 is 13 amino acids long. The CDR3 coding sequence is TGTGCCAGCTCACGGGGTTCCACAGATACGCAGTATTTT. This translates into CASSRGSTDTQYF. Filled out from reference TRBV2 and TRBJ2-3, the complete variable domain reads EPEVTQTPSHQVTQMGQEVILRCVPISNHLYFYWYRQILGQKVEFLVSFYNNEISEKSEIFDDQFSVERPDGSNFTLKIRSTKLEDSAMYFCASSRGSTDTQYFGPGTRLTVL.

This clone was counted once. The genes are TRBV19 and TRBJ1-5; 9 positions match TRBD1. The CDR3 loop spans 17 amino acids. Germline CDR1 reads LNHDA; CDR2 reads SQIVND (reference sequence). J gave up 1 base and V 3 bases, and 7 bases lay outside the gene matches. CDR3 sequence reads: CASSMDRGIRSNQPQHF. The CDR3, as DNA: TGTGCCAGTAGTATGGACAGGGGTATTAGGAGCAATCAGCCCCAGCATTTT. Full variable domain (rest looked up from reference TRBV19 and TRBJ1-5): DGGITQSPKYLFRKEGQNVTLSCEQNLNHDAMYWYRQDPGQGLRLIYYSQIVNDFQKGDIAEGYSVSREKKESFPLTVTSAQKNPTAFYLCASSMDRGIRSNQPQHFGDGTRLSIL.

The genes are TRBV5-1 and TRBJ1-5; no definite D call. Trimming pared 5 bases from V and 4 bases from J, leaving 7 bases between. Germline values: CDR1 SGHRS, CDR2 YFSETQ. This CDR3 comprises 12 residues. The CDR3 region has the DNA TGCGCCAGCAGACCTAAAAATCAGCCCCAGCATTTT. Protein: CASRPKNQPQHF.

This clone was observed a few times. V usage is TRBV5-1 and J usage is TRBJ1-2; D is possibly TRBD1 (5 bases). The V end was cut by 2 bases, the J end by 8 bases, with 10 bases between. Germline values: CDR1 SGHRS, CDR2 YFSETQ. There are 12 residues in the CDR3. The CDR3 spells CASSFKGEGYTF. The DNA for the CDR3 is TGCGCCAGCAGCTTCAAAGGGGAAGGCTACACCTTC.

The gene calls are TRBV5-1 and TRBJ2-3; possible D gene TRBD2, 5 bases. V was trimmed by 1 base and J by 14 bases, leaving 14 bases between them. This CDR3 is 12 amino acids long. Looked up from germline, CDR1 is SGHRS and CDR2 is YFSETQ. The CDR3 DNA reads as TGCGCCAGCAGCTTGTTCGAGGGAATACCGTATTTT. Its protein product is CASSLFEGIPYF.

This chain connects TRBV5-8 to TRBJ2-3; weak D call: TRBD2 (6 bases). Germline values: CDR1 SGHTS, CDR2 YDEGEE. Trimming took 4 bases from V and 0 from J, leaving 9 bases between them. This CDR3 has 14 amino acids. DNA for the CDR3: TGTGCCAGCAGCCTGGGGACTAGCACAGATACGCAGTATTTT. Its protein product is CASSLGTSTDTQYF.

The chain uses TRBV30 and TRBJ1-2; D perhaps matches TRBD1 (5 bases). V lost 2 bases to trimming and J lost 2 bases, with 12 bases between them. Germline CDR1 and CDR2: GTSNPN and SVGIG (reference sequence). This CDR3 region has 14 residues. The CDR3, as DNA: TGTGCCTGGAGTCCGGGGGGGAGAAACTATGGCTACACCTTC. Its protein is CAWSPGGRNYGYTF.

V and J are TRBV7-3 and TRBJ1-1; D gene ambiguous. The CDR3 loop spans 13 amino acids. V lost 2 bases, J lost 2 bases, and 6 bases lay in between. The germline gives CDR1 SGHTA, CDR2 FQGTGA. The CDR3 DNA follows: TGTGCCAGCAGCTTACACAAAAACACTGAAGCTTTCTTT. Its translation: CASSLHKNTEAFF.

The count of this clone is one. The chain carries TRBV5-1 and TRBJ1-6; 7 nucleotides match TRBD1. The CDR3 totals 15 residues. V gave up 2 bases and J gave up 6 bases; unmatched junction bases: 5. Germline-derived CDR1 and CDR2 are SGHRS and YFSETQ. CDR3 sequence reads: CASSLRQGSNSPLHF. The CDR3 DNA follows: TGCGCCAGCAGCTTACGACAGGGAAGTAATTCACCCCTCCACTTT.

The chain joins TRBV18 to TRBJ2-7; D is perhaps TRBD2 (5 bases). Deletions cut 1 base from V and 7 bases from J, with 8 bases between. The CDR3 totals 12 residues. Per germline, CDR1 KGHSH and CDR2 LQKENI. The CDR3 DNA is TGTGCCAGCTCACCACAGAGGGAAGAGCAGTACTTC. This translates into CASSPQREEQYF.

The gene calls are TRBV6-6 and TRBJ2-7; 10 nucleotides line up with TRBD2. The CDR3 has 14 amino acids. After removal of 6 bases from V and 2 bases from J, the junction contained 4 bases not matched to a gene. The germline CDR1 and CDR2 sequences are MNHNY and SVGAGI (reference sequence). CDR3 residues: CASRNGLAAYEQYF. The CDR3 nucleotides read TGTGCCAGCAGAAACGGACTAGCGGCCTACGAGCAGTACTTC.

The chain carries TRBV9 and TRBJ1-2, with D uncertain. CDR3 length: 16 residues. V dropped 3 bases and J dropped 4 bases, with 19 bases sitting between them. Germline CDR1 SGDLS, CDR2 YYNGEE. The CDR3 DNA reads TGTGCCAGCAGCGCCCTCCTTAGAGAGGGTGGCTATGGCTACACCTTC. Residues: CASSALLREGGYGYTF.

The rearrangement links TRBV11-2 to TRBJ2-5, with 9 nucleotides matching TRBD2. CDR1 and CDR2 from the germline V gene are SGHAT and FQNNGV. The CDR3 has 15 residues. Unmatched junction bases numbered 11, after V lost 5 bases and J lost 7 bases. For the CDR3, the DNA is TGTGCCAGCAGCCCCGGGGGCGGGAGGGCCGGGACCCAGTACTTC. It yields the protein CASSPGGGRAGTQYF.

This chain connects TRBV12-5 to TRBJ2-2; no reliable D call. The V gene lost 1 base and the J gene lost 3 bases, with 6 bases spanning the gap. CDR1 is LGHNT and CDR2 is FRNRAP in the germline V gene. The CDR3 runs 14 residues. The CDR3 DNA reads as TGTGCTAGTGGTTTGGAGGGATACACCGGGGAGCTGTTTTTT. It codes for CASGLEGYTGELFF.

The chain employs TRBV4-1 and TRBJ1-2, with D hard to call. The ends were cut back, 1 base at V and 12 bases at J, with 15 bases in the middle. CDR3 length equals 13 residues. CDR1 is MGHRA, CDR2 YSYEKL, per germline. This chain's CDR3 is CASSQALVGEHTF. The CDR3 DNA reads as TGCGCCAGCAGCCAAGCTTTGGTTGGGGAACACACCTTC.